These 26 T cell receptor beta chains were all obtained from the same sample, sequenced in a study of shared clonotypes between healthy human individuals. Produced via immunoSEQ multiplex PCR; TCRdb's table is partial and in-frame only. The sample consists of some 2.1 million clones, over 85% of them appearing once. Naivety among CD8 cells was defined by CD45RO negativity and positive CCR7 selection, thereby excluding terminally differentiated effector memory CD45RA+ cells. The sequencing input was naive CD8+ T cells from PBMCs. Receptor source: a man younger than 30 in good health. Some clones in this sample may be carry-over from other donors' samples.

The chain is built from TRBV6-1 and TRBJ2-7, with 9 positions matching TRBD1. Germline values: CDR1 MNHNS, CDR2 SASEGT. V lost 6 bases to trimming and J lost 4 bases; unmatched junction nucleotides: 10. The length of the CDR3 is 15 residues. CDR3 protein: CASRVLGQGLYEQYF. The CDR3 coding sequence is TGTGCCAGCAGGGTCCTGGGACAGGGCCTATACGAGCAGTACTTC.

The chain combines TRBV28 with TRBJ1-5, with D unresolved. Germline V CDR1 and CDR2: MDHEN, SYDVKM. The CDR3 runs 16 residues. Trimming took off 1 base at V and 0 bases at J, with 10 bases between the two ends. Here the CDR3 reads CASSLSGVYSNQPQHF. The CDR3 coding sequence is TGTGCCAGCAGTTTATCCGGGGTTTATAGCAATCAGCCCCAGCATTTT. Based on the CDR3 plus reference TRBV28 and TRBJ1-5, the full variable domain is DVKVTQSSRYLVKRTGEKVFLECVQDMDHENMFWYRQDPGLGLRLIYFSYDVKMKEKGDIPEGYSVSREKKERFSLILESASTNQTSMYLCASSLSGVYSNQPQHFGDGTRLSIL.

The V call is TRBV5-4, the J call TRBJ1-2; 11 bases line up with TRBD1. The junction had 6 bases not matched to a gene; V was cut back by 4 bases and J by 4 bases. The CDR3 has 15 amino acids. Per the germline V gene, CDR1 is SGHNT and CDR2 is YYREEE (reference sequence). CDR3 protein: CASSVRGQGVYGYTF. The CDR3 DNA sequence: TGTGCCAGCAGCGTTCGGGGACAGGGGGTCTATGGCTACACCTTC.

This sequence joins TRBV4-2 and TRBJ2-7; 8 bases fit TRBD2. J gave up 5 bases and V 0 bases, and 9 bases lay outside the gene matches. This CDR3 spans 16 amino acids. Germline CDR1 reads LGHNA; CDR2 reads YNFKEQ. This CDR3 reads CASSQDGGTRYDEQYF. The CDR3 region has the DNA TGTGCCAGCAGCCAAGATGGCGGGACTAGGTACGACGAGCAGTACTTC.

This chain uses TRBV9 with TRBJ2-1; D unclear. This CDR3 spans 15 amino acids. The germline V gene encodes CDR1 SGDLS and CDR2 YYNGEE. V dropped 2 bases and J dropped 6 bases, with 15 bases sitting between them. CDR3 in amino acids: CASSVFPGAGNEQFF. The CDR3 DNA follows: TGTGCCAGCAGCGTTTTCCCCGGAGCTGGCAATGAGCAGTTCTTC.

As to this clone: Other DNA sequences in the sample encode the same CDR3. The CDR3 DNA is TGCGCCAGCAGTGATTACGAGCAGTACTTC. This gives the protein CASSDYEQYF. The chain is built from TRBV10-2 and TRBJ2-7, with D uncertain. CDR1 and CDR2 (germline): WSHSY, SAAADI. Trimming shortened V by 3 bases and J by 4 bases, and 1 base separated the two germline ends. CDR3 size: 10 residues.

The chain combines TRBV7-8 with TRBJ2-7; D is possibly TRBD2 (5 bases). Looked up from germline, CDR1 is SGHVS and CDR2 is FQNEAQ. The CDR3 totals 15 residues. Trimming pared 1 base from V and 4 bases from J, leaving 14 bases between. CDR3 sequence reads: CASSLEKDSRYEQYF. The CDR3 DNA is TGTGCCAGCAGCTTAGAAAAGGACTCTCGTTACGAGCAGTACTTC.

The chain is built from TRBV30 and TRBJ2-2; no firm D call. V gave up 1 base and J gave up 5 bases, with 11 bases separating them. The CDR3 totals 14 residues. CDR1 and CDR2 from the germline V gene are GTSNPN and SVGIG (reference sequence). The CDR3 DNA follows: TGTGCCTGGAGTGGAATACCGCATACCGGGGAGCTGTTTTTT. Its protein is CAWSGIPHTGELFF.

The DNA of the CDR3 is TGTGTAAATACAGAGACCTCCGGGGAGCTGTTTTTT. Translation gives CVNTETSGELFF. The chain combines TRBV7-9 with TRBJ2-2; no firm D call. Germline values: CDR1 SEHNR, CDR2 FQNEAQ (reference sequence). The CDR3 contains 12 residues.

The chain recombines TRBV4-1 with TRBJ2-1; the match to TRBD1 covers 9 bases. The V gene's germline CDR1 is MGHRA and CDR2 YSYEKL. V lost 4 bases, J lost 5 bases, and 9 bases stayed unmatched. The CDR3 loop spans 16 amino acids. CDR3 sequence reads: CASSPTPGQGDNEQFF. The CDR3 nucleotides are TGCGCCAGCAGCCCCACGCCGGGACAGGGTGACAATGAGCAGTTCTTC.

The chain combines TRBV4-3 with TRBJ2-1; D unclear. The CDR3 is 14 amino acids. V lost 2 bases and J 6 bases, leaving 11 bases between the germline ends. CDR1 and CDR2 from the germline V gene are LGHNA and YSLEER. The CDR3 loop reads CASSQKGGSNEQFF. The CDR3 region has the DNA TGCGCCAGCAGCCAAAAGGGTGGATCCAATGAGCAGTTCTTC.

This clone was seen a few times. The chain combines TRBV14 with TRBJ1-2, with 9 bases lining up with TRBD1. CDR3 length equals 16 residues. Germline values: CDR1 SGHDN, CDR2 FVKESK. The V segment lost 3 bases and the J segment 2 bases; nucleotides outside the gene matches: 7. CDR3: CASSHPSDRGNYGYTF. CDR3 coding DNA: TGTGCCAGCAGCCACCCATCGGACAGGGGAAACTATGGCTACACCTTC.

CDR3 protein: CASRRDRAYEQYF. In DNA, the CDR3 is TGCGCCAGCAGGAGGGACAGGGCCTACGAGCAGTACTTC. The J gene is TRBJ2-7, the V gene TRBV10-2; 9 bases fit TRBD1. Germline loops: CDR1 WSHSY, CDR2 SAAADI. V lost 6 bases to trimming and J lost 2 bases; unmatched junction nucleotides: 2. There are 13 residues in the CDR3.

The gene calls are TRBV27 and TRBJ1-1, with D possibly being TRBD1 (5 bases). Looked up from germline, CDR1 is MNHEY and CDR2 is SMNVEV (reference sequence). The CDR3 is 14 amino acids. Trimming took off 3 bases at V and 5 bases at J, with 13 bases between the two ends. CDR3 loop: CASSLGGSETEAFF. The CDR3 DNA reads TGTGCCAGCAGTTTGGGGGGATCGGAGACTGAAGCTTTCTTT.

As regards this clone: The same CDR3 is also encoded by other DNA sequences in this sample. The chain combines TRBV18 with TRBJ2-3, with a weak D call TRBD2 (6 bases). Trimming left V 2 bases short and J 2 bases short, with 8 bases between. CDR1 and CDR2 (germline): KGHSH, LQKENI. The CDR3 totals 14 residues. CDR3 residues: CASSPSGYTDTQYF. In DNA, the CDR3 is TGTGCCAGCTCACCAAGCGGGTACACAGATACGCAGTATTTT.

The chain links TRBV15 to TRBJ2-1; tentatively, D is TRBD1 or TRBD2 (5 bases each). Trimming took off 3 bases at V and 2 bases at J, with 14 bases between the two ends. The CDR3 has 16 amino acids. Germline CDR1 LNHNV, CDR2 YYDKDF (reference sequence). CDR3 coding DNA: TGTGCCACCAGCAGCCCTCAGGGAGAACCCTACAATGAGCAGTTCTTC. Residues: CATSSPQGEPYNEQFF.

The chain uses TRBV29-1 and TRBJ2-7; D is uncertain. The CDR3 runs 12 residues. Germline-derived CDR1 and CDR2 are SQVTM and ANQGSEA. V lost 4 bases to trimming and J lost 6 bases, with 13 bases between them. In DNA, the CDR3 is TGCAGCGTTGTGCCTCCATCGGGCGAGCAGTACTTC. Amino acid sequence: CSVVPPSGEQYF.

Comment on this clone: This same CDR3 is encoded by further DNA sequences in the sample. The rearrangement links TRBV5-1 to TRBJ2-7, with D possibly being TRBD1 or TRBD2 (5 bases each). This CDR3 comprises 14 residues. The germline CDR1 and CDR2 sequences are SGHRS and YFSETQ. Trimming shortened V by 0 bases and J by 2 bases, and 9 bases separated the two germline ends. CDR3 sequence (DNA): TGCGCCAGCAGCTTGGGGACGGGACCCTACGAGCAGTACTTC. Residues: CASSLGTGPYEQYF.

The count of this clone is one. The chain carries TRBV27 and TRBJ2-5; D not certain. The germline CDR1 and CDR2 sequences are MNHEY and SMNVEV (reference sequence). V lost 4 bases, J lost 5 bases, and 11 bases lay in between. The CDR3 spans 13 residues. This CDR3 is CASSSRERETQYF. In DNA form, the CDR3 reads TGTGCCAGCAGTTCCCGCGAACGGGAGACCCAGTACTTC.

The CDR3 nucleotides are TGTGCCAGCAGTGAAGGGCGGCTCCAAGAGACCCAGTACTTC. Protein: CASSEGRLQETQYF. This rearrangement joins TRBV6-1 to TRBJ2-5, with D hard to call. Per the germline V gene, CDR1 is MNHNS and CDR2 is SASEGT. CDR3 length equals 14 residues. Trimming stripped 1 base from V and 1 base from J, with 7 bases between.

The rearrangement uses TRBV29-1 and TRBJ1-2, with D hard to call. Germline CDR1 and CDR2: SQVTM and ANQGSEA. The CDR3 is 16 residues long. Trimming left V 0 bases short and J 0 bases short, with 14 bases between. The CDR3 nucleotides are TGCAGCGTTGAAGATCCGGAGGACCTTCCTAACTATGGCTACACCTTC. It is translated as CSVEDPEDLPNYGYTF.

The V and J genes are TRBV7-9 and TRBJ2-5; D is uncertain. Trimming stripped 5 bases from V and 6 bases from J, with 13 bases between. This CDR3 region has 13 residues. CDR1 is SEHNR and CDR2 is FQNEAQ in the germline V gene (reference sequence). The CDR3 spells CASSQRLGKTQYF. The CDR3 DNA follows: TGTGCCAGCAGCCAGCGTTTAGGGAAGACCCAGTACTTC.

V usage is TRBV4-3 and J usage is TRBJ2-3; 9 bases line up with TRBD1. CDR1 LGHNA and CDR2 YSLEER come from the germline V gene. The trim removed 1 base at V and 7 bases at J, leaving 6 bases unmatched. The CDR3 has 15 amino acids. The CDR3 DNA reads TGCGCCAGCAGCCAAGTGGGACAGGGCATGAATACGCAGTATTTT. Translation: CASSQVGQGMNTQYF.

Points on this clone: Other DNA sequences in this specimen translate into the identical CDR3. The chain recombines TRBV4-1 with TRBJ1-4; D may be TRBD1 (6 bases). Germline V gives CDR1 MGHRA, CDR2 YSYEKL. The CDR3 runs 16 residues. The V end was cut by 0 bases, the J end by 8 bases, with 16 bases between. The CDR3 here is CASSQDVLQGTEKLFF. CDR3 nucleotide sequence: TGCGCCAGCAGCCAAGACGTCTTACAGGGTACCGAAAAACTGTTTTTT.

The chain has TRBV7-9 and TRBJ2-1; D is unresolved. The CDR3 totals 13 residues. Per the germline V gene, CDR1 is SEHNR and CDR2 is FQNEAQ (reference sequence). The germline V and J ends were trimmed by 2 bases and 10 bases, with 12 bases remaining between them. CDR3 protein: CASSLYTAYEQFF. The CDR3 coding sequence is TGTGCCAGCAGCTTATATACGGCTTACGAGCAGTTCTTC.

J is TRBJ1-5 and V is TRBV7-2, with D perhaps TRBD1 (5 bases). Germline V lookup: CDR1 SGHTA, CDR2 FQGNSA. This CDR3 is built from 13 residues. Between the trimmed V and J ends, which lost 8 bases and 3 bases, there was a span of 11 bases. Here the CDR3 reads CASRGGSNQPQHF. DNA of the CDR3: TGTGCCAGCCGCGGGGGTTCCAATCAGCCCCAGCATTTT.